These 27 T cell receptor beta chains share one sample of origin, sequenced in a study of TIL therapy for anti-PD-1-resistant metastatic lung cancer. Time point denoted: pre-treatment sample, taken before nivolumab and TIL therapy. The immunoSEQ assay was v3. Sequencing was performed with immunoSEQ multiplex PCR; in TCRdb, only in-frame clones are kept and a portion is missing. The sample carries roughly 57,000 clones, about 81% recorded once. The sample consisted of blood, taken at baseline. Source of these receptors: a person between 30 and 79 years old with non-small cell lung cancer.

This chain connects TRBV18 to TRBJ2-3; D uncertain. From germline, CDR1 is KGHSH and CDR2 LQKENI. V lost 5 bases and J 2 bases, leaving 14 bases between the germline ends. The CDR3 is 15 residues long. The CDR3 region is CASSRINSPTDTQYF. DNA of the CDR3: TGTGCCAGCTCAAGAATAAACTCCCCCACAGATACGCAGTATTTT.

CDR3: CASSDSGTSPVEQFF. In nucleotides, the CDR3 is TGCGCCAGCAGCGATTCCGGGACTAGCCCTGTTGAGCAGTTCTTC. V and J are TRBV10-2 and TRBJ2-1; 9 nucleotides agree with TRBD2. The length of the CDR3 is 15 residues. Germline CDR1 WSHSY, CDR2 SAAADI. J lost 9 bases, V lost 6 bases, and 12 bases had no gene match.

The J gene is TRBJ1-2, the V gene TRBV25-1, with D perhaps TRBD1 (6 bases). The germline gives CDR1 MGHDK, CDR2 SYGVNS. CDR3 length: 14 residues. Between the trimmed V and J ends, which lost 4 bases and 8 bases, there was a span of 17 bases. CDR3 region: CASSAGDTLGGYTF. CDR3 DNA sequence: TGTGCCAGCAGTGCCGGGGACACCCTTGGGGGCTACACCTTC.

The V gene is TRBV25-1, the J gene TRBJ2-7, with TRBD2 matching over 10 bases. V lost 5 bases, J lost 0 bases, and 4 bases stayed unmatched. This CDR3 has 15 residues. The germline gives CDR1 MGHDK, CDR2 SYGVNS. CDR3 bases: TGTGCCAGCAGTAATAGCGGGGGGATCTCCTACGAGCAGTACTTC. Translating it yields CASSNSGGISYEQYF.

This sequence joins TRBV11-2 and TRBJ2-1, with 8 bases identical to TRBD1. CDR1 and CDR2 (germline): SGHAT, FQNNGV. This CDR3 spans 19 amino acids. Trimming cost V 4 bases and J 6 bases; bases outside gene matches: 20. For the CDR3, the DNA is TGTGCCAGCAGCTGGGGAAGGGCCCAAGGACAGGGTGGTAGCAATGAGCAGTTCTTC. Translation: CASSWGRAQGQGGSNEQFF.

The chain joins TRBV13 to TRBJ1-2, with a tentative D call TRBD1 (6 bases). Trimming pared 4 bases from V and 4 bases from J, leaving 16 bases between. The CDR3 covers 15 residues. In germline, CDR1 is PRHDT, CDR2 FYEKMQ (reference sequence). The CDR3, as DNA: TGTGCCAGCAGCTCCAACAGGGATTTGAGCTATGGCTACACCTTC. It yields the protein CASSSNRDLSYGYTF.

A single count supports this clone. J is TRBJ2-7 and V is TRBV30, with D possibly being TRBD1 or TRBD2 (5 bases each). V was cut by 5 bases and J by 6 bases, with 14 bases left in between. The CDR3 is 12 amino acids. The V gene's germline CDR1 is GTSNPN and CDR2 SVGIG (reference sequence). The CDR3 spells CAWAYMGTEQYF. In nucleotides, the CDR3 is TGTGCCTGGGCTTACATGGGGACCGAGCAGTACTTC.

This clone was counted only a few times. The chain combines TRBV27 with TRBJ1-2; D not resolved. Germline assignment: CDR1 MNHEY and CDR2 SMNVEV (reference sequence). This CDR3 has 12 residues. The V gene lost 5 bases and the J gene lost 5 bases, with 9 bases spanning the gap. CDR3 coding DNA: TGTGCCAGCAGTCCCCTTGGGTATGGCTACACCTTC. Translation gives CASSPLGYGYTF.

The rearrangement joins TRBV2 to TRBJ2-1; no definite D call. The CDR3 has 12 residues. Germline V gene data show CDR1 as SNHLY and CDR2 as FYNNEI. The germline V and J ends were trimmed by 8 bases and 8 bases, with 13 bases remaining between them. CDR3 amino acids: CASGFQNYEQFF. The CDR3 region has the DNA TGTGCCAGCGGTTTCCAGAACTATGAGCAGTTCTTC. Full variable domain (remainder filled in from reference TRBV2 and TRBJ2-1): EPEVTQTPSHQVTQMGQEVILRCVPISNHLYFYWYRQILGQKVEFLVSFYNNEISEKSEIFDDQFSVERPDGSNFTLKIRSTKLEDSAMYFCASGFQNYEQFFGPGTRLTVL.

This chain connects TRBV28 to TRBJ1-2, with TRBD1 identical over 7 bases. V lost 7 bases to trimming and J lost 4 bases; unmatched junction nucleotides: 9. Per germline, CDR1 MDHEN and CDR2 SYDVKM. This CDR3 has 14 amino acids. CDR3 in DNA: TGTGCCAGCAACCGACAGGGTAGCGCCTATGGCTACACCTTC. It specifies CASNRQGSAYGYTF.

The J gene is TRBJ2-7, the V gene TRBV18; possibly TRBD1 or TRBD2 for D (5 bases each). CDR1 KGHSH and CDR2 LQKENI come from the germline V gene. The V end lost 3 bases, the J end lost 2 bases, and 11 bases lay between the germline ends. The CDR3 is 14 amino acids. The CDR3 coding sequence is TGTGCCAGCTCACCCACCCGGGACGCCTACGAGCAGTACTTC. Amino acids: CASSPTRDAYEQYF. Full variable domain (rest looked up from reference TRBV18 and TRBJ2-7): NAGVMQNPRHLVRRRGQEARLRCSPMKGHSHVYWYRQLPEEGLKFMVYLQKENIIDESGMPKERFSAEFPKEGPSILRIQQVVRGDSAAYFCASSPTRDAYEQYFGPGTRLTVT.

The chain couples TRBV15 to TRBJ2-7, with D perhaps matching TRBD1 (6 bases). Germline loops: CDR1 LNHNV, CDR2 YYDKDF (reference sequence). V lost 2 bases and J lost 2, with 19 bases in between. The CDR3 sequence is 17 residues long. CDR3 sequence (DNA): TGTGCCACCAGCAGACCCCCTGGGGCAGGGGCCACCTACGAGCAGTACTTC. This codes for CATSRPPGAGATYEQYF. The complete variable domain, with remaining parts taken from reference TRBV15 and TRBJ2-7, reads DAMVIQNPRYQVTQFGKPVTLSCSQTLNHNVMYWYQQKSSQAPKLLFHYYDKDFNNEADTPDNFQSRRPNTSFCFLDIRSPGLGDTAMYLCATSRPPGAGATYEQYFGPGTRLTVT.

The chain combines TRBV11-3 with TRBJ2-5, with 14 bases lining up with TRBD2. The V gene end was trimmed by 5 bases and the J gene end by 1 base; junction bases not matched to a gene: 3. CDR3 size: 16 residues. Germline CDR1 SGHNT, CDR2 YENEEA. The CDR3 region is CASSPGLAGGQETQYF. CDR3 bases: TGTGCCAGCAGCCCAGGACTAGCGGGGGGCCAAGAGACCCAGTACTTC. The full variable domain, its missing parts supplied by reference TRBV11-3 and TRBJ2-5, is EAGVVQSPRYKIIEKKQPVAFWCNPISGHNTLYWYLQNLGQGPELLIRYENEEAVDDSQLPKDRFSAERLKGVDSTLKIQPAELGDSAVYLCASSPGLAGGQETQYFGPGTRLLVL.

The chain employs TRBV4-1 and TRBJ1-5, with D unclear. This CDR3 has 13 residues. Germline V gene data show CDR1 as MGHRA and CDR2 as YSYEKL. V shed 1 base and J shed 5 bases, with 6 bases lying between them. CDR3 protein: CASSQGPDQPQHF. CDR3 in DNA: TGCGCCAGCAGCCAAGGGCCGGATCAGCCCCAGCATTTT.

The chain's CDR3 is CASGTGKVGTGELFF. For the CDR3, the DNA is TGTGCCAGCGGGACGGGCAAAGTCGGGACCGGGGAGCTGTTTTTT. V and J are TRBV19 and TRBJ2-2, with D perhaps matching TRBD1 or TRBD2 (5 bases each). The V and J ends lost 9 bases and 5 bases respectively, with 19 bases between them. The CDR3 is made up of 15 amino acids. Germline CDR1 reads LNHDA; CDR2 reads SQIVND (reference sequence). The variable domain in full, with the rest retrieved from reference TRBV19 and TRBJ2-2, is DGGITQSPKYLFRKEGQNVTLSCEQNLNHDAMYWYRQDPGQGLRLIYYSQIVNDFQKGDIAEGYSVSREKKESFPLTVTSAQKNPTAFYLCASGTGKVGTGELFFGEGSRLTVL.

This rearrangement joins TRBV30 to TRBJ1-2, with D possibly TRBD1 on 6 matching bases. Germline CDR1 GTSNPN, CDR2 SVGIG (reference sequence). V lost 0 bases and J 3 bases, leaving 17 bases between the germline ends. The CDR3 has 16 residues. The CDR3, as DNA: TGTGCCTGGAGTGTATGGAGGGGGTTCTTTCACTATGGCTACACCTTC. Its protein is CAWSVWRGFFHYGYTF.

V usage is TRBV7-3 and J usage is TRBJ2-1; D is ambiguous. CDR3 length: 16 residues. Germline V CDR1 and CDR2: SGHTA, FQGTGA. V gave up 2 bases and J gave up 9 bases, with 20 bases separating them. The CDR3 here is CASSLDHQAGDGEQFF. DNA for the CDR3: TGTGCCAGCAGCTTAGACCACCAGGCCGGTGACGGTGAGCAGTTCTTC.

V is TRBV11-3 and J is TRBJ2-2; maybe TRBD1 (5 bases). The CDR3 is made up of 16 amino acids. The V and J ends lost 5 bases and 2 bases respectively, with 15 bases between them. Germline V gene sequence: CDR1 SGHNT, CDR2 YENEEA. The CDR3 protein is CASSPTDTENTGELFF. The CDR3 coding sequence is TGTGCCAGCAGCCCGACGGACACCGAAAACACCGGGGAGCTGTTTTTT.

This clone was recorded only once. The chain has TRBV27 and TRBJ2-1; D ambiguous. With 4 bases removed from V and 8 bases from J, the gap between germline ends came to 9 bases. The CDR3 consists of 12 residues. Germline V gene data show CDR1 as MNHEY and CDR2 as SMNVEV (reference sequence). DNA for the CDR3: TGTGCCAGCAGTTCTCCAGTCTATGAGCAGTTCTTC. Amino acids: CASSSPVYEQFF.

The gene calls are TRBV7-9 and TRBJ1-1; D might be TRBD1 (5 bases). V lost 1 base and J lost 0, with 6 bases in between. The CDR3 has 14 amino acids. Germline loops: CDR1 SEHNR, CDR2 FQNEAQ (reference sequence). For the CDR3, the DNA is TGTGCCAGCAGCTTAGTAGGGGTGAACACTGAAGCTTTCTTT. It translates to CASSLVGVNTEAFF.

The chain joins TRBV28 to TRBJ2-7; D not resolved. The germline V gene has CDR1 MDHEN and CDR2 SYDVKM. V gave up 6 bases and J gave up 3 bases, with 15 bases separating them. The CDR3 is made up of 14 amino acids. The chain's CDR3 is CASRPTIRDYEQYF. In DNA, the CDR3 is TGTGCCAGCAGGCCGACCATAAGGGACTACGAGCAGTACTTC.

This clone was recorded a few times. The CDR3 is CASRTDPTGELFF. The CDR3 DNA is TGTGCAAGTCGCACTGACCCGACCGGGGAGCTGTTTTTT. The chain employs TRBV12-2 and TRBJ2-2. TRBV12-2 is a listed pseudogene. The CDR3 runs to 13 residues.

As DNA, the CDR3 is TGCGCCAGCAGCCAAGACGGACACGCTAACTATGGCTACACCTTC. This sequence encodes CASSQDGHANYGYTF. The chain joins TRBV4-3 to TRBJ1-2, with a possible D match to TRBD1 (5 bases). V shed 0 bases and J shed 0 bases, with 8 bases lying between them. Looked up from germline, CDR1 is LGHNA and CDR2 is YSLEER. This CDR3 is 15 amino acids long.

J is TRBJ2-1 and V is TRBV5-1, with TRBD2 identical over 10 bases. The CDR3 spans 15 residues. Germline values: CDR1 SGHRS, CDR2 YFSETQ. The V and J ends lost 0 bases and 7 bases, in that order; junction bases with no gene match: 4. This chain's CDR3 is CASSLAPSGGNEQFF. For the CDR3, the DNA is TGCGCCAGCAGCTTGGCCCCTAGCGGGGGAAATGAGCAGTTCTTC.

This chain connects TRBV6-5 to TRBJ2-7; D possibly corresponds to TRBD2 (5 bases). Germline assignment: CDR1 MNHEY and CDR2 SVGAGI. The V end lost 0 bases, the J end lost 2 bases, and 8 bases lay between the germline ends. This CDR3 contains 14 residues. The CDR3 region is CASSYSRGTYEQYF. CDR3 coding DNA: TGTGCCAGCAGTTACTCCAGAGGGACCTACGAGCAGTACTTC.

This chain joins TRBV7-2 and TRBJ1-1; perhaps TRBD1 as D (5 bases). Germline-derived CDR1 and CDR2 are SGHTA and FQGNSA. The ends were cut back, 5 bases at V and 0 bases at J, with 13 bases in the middle. The CDR3 runs to 15 residues. CDR3 DNA sequence: TGTGCCAGCAGCCCAACAACAGGAATGAACACTGAAGCTTTCTTT. Amino acids: CASSPTTGMNTEAFF.

In its sample, this clone ranks as medium-sized. V is TRBV7-8 and J is TRBJ2-1, with D maybe TRBD2 (6 bases). This CDR3 is 14 amino acids long. V was pared by 3 bases and J by 7 bases, with 13 bases between. The germline V gene encodes CDR1 SGHVS and CDR2 FQNEAQ. This CDR3 reads CASSFLEGSNEQFF. CDR3 bases: TGTGCCAGCAGCTTTTTGGAGGGTTCGAATGAGCAGTTCTTC.